The clone carrying this T cell receptor (beta chain) has more than one count but fewer than ten. Its target is not known. The data are from a study of naive and memory T cell subsets. Two oligonucleotides, mixed equimolar, formed the beta constant-region primer covering TRBC1 and TRBC2. Four rounds of PCR amplified the ligated cDNA using nested alpha and beta constant-region primers plus SP2. TCRdb independently ran MiXCR on the UMI-ligation and nested PCR reads; one entry per CDR3 protein. In the table there are under 150,000 distinct CDR3 sequences, more than 15% of which are singletons. The V and J ends lost 3 bases and 3 bases respectively, with 8 bases between them. CDR1 MDHEN and CDR2 SYDVKM come from the germline V gene. The CDR3 has 14 residues. General study findings and limits: Especially in CD8 cells, naive repertoires contained a few larger clonotypes, possibly CD45RA-re-expressing memory cells.

The receptor's source is a human donor in good health. The chain has TRBV28 and TRBJ2-2; TRBD2 is a possible D gene (6 bases). Material for sequencing was naive CD8+ T cells from blood. CDR3 in amino acids: CASSLRGYTGELFF. The CDR3, as DNA: TGTGCCAGCAGTTTGCGGGGATACACCGGGGAGCTGTTTTTT. Based on the CDR3 plus reference TRBV28 and TRBJ2-2, the full variable domain is DVKVTQSSRYLVKRTGEKVFLECVQDMDHENMFWYRQDPGLGLRLIYFSYDVKMKEKGDIPEGYSVSREKKERFSLILESASTNQTSMYLCASSLRGYTGELFFGEGSRLTVL.